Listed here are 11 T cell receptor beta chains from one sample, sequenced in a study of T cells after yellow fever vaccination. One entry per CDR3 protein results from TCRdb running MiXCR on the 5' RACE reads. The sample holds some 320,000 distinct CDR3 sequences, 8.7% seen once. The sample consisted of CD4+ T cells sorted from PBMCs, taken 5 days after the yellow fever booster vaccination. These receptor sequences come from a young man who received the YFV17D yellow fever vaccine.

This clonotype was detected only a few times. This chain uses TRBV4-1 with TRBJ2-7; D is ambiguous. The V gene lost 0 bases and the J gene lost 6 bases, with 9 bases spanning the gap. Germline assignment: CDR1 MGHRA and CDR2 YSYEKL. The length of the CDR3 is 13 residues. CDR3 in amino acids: CASSQDYLFEQYV. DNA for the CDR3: TGCGCCAGCAGCCAAGATTATCTTTTCGAGCAGTACGTC.

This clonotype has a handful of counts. The CDR3 sequence is CASTSGTSGNTDTQYF. CDR3 DNA sequence: TGTGCCAGCACATCTGGGACTAGCGGCAACACAGATACGCAGTATTTT. The chain employs TRBV6-1 and TRBJ2-3, with 11 bases aligning to TRBD2. This CDR3 is 16 amino acids long. Germline CDR1 is MNHNS and CDR2 is SASEGT. The J segment lost 2 bases and the V segment lost 7 bases, leaving 8 bases of the junction unmatched.

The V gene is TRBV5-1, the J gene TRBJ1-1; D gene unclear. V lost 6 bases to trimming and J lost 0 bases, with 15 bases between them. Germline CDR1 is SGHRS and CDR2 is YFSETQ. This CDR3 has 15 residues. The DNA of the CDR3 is TGCGCCAGCAATCTGGTCCCGCCTGTGAACACTGAAGCTTTCTTT. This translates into CASNLVPPVNTEAFF.

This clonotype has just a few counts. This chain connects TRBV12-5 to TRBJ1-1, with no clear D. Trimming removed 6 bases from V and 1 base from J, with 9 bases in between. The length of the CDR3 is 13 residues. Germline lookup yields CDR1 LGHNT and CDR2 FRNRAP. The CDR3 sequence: CASGSGRNTEAFF. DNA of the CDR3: TGTGCTAGTGGGTCGGGGAGGAACACTGAAGCTTTCTTT.

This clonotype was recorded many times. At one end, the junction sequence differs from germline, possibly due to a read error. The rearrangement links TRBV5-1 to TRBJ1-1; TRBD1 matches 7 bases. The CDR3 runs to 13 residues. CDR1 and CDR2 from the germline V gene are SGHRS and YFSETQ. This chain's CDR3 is CASTLDRPTEAFF. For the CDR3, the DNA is TGCGCCAGCACCTTGGACAGGCCCACTGAAGCTTTCTTT.

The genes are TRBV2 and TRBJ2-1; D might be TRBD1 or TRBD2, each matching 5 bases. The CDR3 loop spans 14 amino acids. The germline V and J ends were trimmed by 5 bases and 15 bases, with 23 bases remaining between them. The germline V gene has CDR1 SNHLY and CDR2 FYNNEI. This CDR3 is CASSRSQLWDLPFF. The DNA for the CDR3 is TGTGCCAGCAGTCGAAGTCAACTTTGGGACCTTCCGTTCTTC.

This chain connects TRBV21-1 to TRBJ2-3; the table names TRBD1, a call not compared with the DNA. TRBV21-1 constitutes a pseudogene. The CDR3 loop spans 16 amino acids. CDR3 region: CASSKDGTDGTDTQYF. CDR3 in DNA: TGTGCCAGCAGCAAAGACGGGACAGACGGCACAGATACGCAGTATTTT.

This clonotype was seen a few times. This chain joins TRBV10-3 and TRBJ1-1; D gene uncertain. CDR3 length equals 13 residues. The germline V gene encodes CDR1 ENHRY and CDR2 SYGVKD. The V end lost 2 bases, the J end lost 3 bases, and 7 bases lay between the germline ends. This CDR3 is CAISEAMDTEAFF. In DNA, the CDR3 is TGTGCCATCAGTGAGGCCATGGACACTGAAGCTTTCTTT.

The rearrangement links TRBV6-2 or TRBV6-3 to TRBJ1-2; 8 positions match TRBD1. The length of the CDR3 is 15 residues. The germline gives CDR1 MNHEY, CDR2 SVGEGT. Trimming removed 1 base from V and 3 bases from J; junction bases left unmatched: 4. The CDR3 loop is CASSYWTGTDYGYTF. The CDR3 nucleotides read TGTGCCAGCAGTTACTGGACAGGGACTGACTATGGCTACACCTTC.

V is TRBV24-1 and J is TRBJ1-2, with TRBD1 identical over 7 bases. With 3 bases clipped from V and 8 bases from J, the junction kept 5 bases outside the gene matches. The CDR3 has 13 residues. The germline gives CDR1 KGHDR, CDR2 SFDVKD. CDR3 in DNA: TGTGCCACCAGTGATCACAGGGGTTCAGGCTACACCTTC. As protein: CATSDHRGSGYTF.

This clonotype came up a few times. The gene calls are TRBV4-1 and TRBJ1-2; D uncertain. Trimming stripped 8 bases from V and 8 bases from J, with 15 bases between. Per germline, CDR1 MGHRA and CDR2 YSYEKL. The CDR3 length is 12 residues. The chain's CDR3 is CASRKSGVGYTF. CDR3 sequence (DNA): TGCGCCAGCCGCAAGAGCGGCGTCGGCTACACCTTC.